Sequencing of this T cell receptor (beta chain) was carried out in a study of graft-versus-host responses after intestinal transplantation. On the study more broadly: As for transplant type, recipients had multivisceral, liver-intestinal, or isolated intestinal grafts.

About this clone itself: The target antigen is unknown.

Study-wide results and limits: Among circulating GvH clones, peak levels were associated with early post-transplant declines in HvG clones. The authors found GvH clones in recipient marrow, some appearing first in ileum or blood.

The CDR3 is 14 residues long. V lost 1 base and J 2 bases, leaving 8 bases between the germline ends. CDR1 and CDR2 from the germline V gene are SGHAT and FQNNGV. Repertoires were generated with immunoSEQ multiplex PCR, while TCRdb's copy carries only in-frame clones and drops some. The sample has about 41,000 clones; roughly 95% are singletons. V is TRBV11-2 and J is TRBJ2-5; D is undetermined. Sequences were derived from unstimulated CD8+ T cells sorted from spleen or lymph node cells, sampled before transplant. This receptor was identified in a human donor who was the organ donor for an intestinal transplant. CDR3: CASSLGASQETQYF. The CDR3 DNA reads as TGTGCCAGCAGCTTAGGGGCGTCACAAGAGACCCAGTACTTC.